This T cell receptor beta chain is drawn from a study of shared clonotypes between healthy human individuals. Libraries were prepared by immunoSEQ multiplex PCR; TCRdb keeps only in-frame clonotypes and omits some of them. The sample holds roughly 1 million clones, approximately 78% seen once. Germline V gives CDR1 MDHEN, CDR2 SYDVKM. Trimming left V 2 bases short and J 6 bases short, with 15 bases between. This CDR3 is built from 15 residues. The chain joins TRBV28 to TRBJ2-3; D remains unclear. This TCR was sampled from a man younger than 35 in good health. Some clones in this sample may be carry-over from other donors' samples. Sequenced sample: memory CD4+ T cells from PBMCs. Subset given: CD45RA-negative fraction. The CDR3 sequence is CASSLETPGVDTQYF. CDR3 bases: TGTGCCAGCAGTTTAGAGACTCCTGGGGTGGATACGCAGTATTTT.